Shown below are 24 T cell receptor beta chains from a single sample sequenced in a study of T cell responses to AZD1222 COVID-19 vaccine. Method: immunoSEQ multiplex PCR; TCRdb's copy keeps in-frame clones and lacks some. The sample has about 130,000 clones; about 88% are singletons. This material consisted of peripheral blood, taken 28 days after the second AZD1222 dose. The receptors come from an adult who received the AZD1222 COVID-19 vaccine.

This clone appeared a single time. The chain couples TRBV5-1 to TRBJ2-5; 9 bases fit TRBD1. This CDR3 has 14 residues. CDR1 and CDR2 (germline): SGHRS, YFSETQ. Trimming removed 4 bases from V and 4 bases from J; junction bases left unmatched: 5. CDR3 in DNA: TGCGCCAGCAGCGTACAGGGGGCGGGAGAGACCCAGTACTTC. Residues: CASSVQGAGETQYF.

The chain uses TRBV15 and TRBJ1-5; no firm D call. V gave up 0 bases and J gave up 5 bases, with 2 bases separating them. The germline V gene has CDR1 LNHNV and CDR2 YYDKDF (reference sequence). The CDR3 is 12 amino acids. CDR3 nucleotides: TGTGCCACCAGCAGAGATCATCAGCCCCAGCATTTT. It encodes CATSRDHQPQHF.

The rearrangement uses TRBV18 and TRBJ2-1; 12 nucleotides match TRBD2. Germline V lookup: CDR1 KGHSH, CDR2 LQKENI. The CDR3 length is 16 residues. The V gene end was trimmed by 0 bases and the J gene end by 7 bases; junction bases not matched to a gene: 4. CDR3 residues: CASSPPSSGRGNEQFF. For the CDR3, the DNA is TGTGCCAGCTCACCACCTTCTAGCGGGAGGGGGAATGAGCAGTTCTTC.

Note on this clone: A single base separates this from a much larger clone, so it may be a read error. V gene TRBV5-1 combines with J gene TRBJ1-2; D is unresolved. Germline CDR1 and CDR2: SGHRS and YFSETQ. The ends were cut back, 0 bases at V and 4 bases at J, with 7 bases in the middle. The CDR3 is 13 residues long. As DNA, the CDR3 is TGCGCCAGCAGCTTGGGGGCAGCCTATGGCTACACCTTC. Amino acids: CASSLGAAYGYTF.

This clone was counted once. This chain uses TRBV5-1 with TRBJ1-5; the D is unclear. The germline V and J ends were trimmed by 0 bases and 2 bases, with 9 bases remaining between them. The CDR3 contains 15 residues. The germline V gene encodes CDR1 SGHRS and CDR2 YFSETQ. CDR3 sequence (DNA): TGCGCCAGCAGCTTGGGACCCACTGGCAATCAGCCCCAGCATTTT. Translation gives CASSLGPTGNQPQHF.

The chain links TRBV7-8 to TRBJ2-1, with TRBD1 identical over 9 bases. CDR3 length: 15 amino acids. CDR1 and CDR2 (germline): SGHVS, FQNEAQ. J was trimmed by 0 bases and V by 6 bases; bases with no gene match: 3. The CDR3 region is CASRRQGDSYNEQFF. In nucleotides, the CDR3 is TGTGCCAGCAGGCGACAGGGGGACTCCTACAATGAGCAGTTCTTC.

This clone was picked up one time. The chain joins TRBV18 to TRBJ1-2; no clear D gene. V was shortened by 6 bases and J by 8 bases, with 19 bases between the two germline ends. This CDR3 has 14 amino acids. CDR1 and CDR2 (germline): KGHSH, LQKENI. The CDR3, as DNA: TGTGCCAGCTCTCTGGGCGACGGCGCTAGCGGCTACACCTTC. Translating gives CASSLGDGASGYTF. Full variable domain (rest looked up from reference TRBV18 and TRBJ1-2): NAGVMQNPRHLVRRRGQEARLRCSPMKGHSHVYWYRQLPEEGLKFMVYLQKENIIDESGMPKERFSAEFPKEGPSILRIQQVVRGDSAAYFCASSLGDGASGYTFGSGTRLTVV.

This clone was recorded a few times. This chain links TRBV13 with TRBJ1-2; tentatively, D is TRBD1 (5 bases). V lost 1 base and J lost 2, with 23 bases in between. CDR3 length equals 19 residues. Germline-derived CDR1 and CDR2 are PRHDT and FYEKMQ (reference sequence). The CDR3 loop is CASSLVFRYDSYYNYGYTF. The CDR3 DNA sequence: TGTGCCAGCAGCTTAGTCTTCCGTTACGACAGTTACTACAACTATGGCTACACCTTC.

The chain couples TRBV19 to TRBJ1-3; the D is unclear. Germline V gene sequence: CDR1 LNHDA, CDR2 SQIVND (reference sequence). There are 16 residues in the CDR3. V was clipped by 3 bases and J by 6 bases, with 18 bases between them. CDR3 protein: CASSIRAAEFLNTIYF. The DNA for the CDR3 is TGTGCCAGTAGTATTCGGGCCGCAGAATTCTTAAACACCATATATTTT.

This clone was found a few times. A junction boundary mismatches the germline segment, possibly from a read error. The CDR3 nucleotides read TGTGCTAGCAGCTTAGAACAGGGCCCTAACAATGAGCAGTTCTTC. It translates to CASSLEQGPNNEQFF. The chain carries TRBV7-7 and TRBJ2-1; D is perhaps TRBD1 (6 bases). The CDR3 contains 15 residues. Germline CDR1 is SSHAT and CDR2 is FNYEAQ (reference sequence).

The chain joins TRBV20-1 to TRBJ2-1, with TRBD2 identical over 11 bases. In germline, CDR1 is DFQATT, CDR2 SNEGSKA (reference sequence). The J segment lost 4 bases and the V segment lost 6 bases, leaving 5 bases of the junction unmatched. The CDR3 is made up of 14 amino acids. The CDR3 protein is CSASSGGAYNEQFF. The CDR3, as DNA: TGCAGTGCGAGTAGCGGGGGGGCTTACAATGAGCAGTTCTTC.

V usage is TRBV11-2 and J usage is TRBJ1-4, with 10 bases lining up with TRBD1. Trimming took 5 bases from V and 8 from J; bases not matched to a gene: 8. Germline V gene data show CDR1 as SGHAT and CDR2 as FQNNGV. The CDR3 spans 15 residues. Written as DNA, the CDR3 is TGTGCCAGCAGCCCCGACAGGGGGCTTGGGGAAAAACTGTTTTTT. This codes for CASSPDRGLGEKLFF.

J is TRBJ1-1 and V is TRBV4-1; 7 bases line up with TRBD1. Per the germline V gene, CDR1 is MGHRA and CDR2 is YSYEKL. CDR3 length: 16 amino acids. J gave up 0 bases and V 3 bases, and 7 bases lay outside the gene matches. In nucleotides, the CDR3 is TGCGCCAGCAGCCAGGTAAACAGGGGCATGAACACTGAAGCTTTCTTT. It translates to CASSQVNRGMNTEAFF.

The rearrangement links TRBV5-4 to TRBJ2-7; D is unresolved. V shed 4 bases and J shed 2 bases, with 13 bases lying between them. CDR3 length equals 14 residues. The germline gives CDR1 SGHNT, CDR2 YYREEE (reference sequence). DNA for the CDR3: TGTGCCAGCAGCACGGCTGGTCTCCCCTACGAGCAGTACTTC. Amino acid sequence: CASSTAGLPYEQYF.

V and J are TRBV7-9 and TRBJ2-7, with D hard to call. V lost 3 bases and J lost 0, with 9 bases in between. Germline CDR1 SEHNR, CDR2 FQNEAQ (reference sequence). CDR3 length: 14 residues. The CDR3 region has the DNA TGTGCCAGCAGCTTTCTTGGTGACTCCTACGAGCAGTACTTC. Translation: CASSFLGDSYEQYF. Drawing the rest from reference TRBV7-9 and TRBJ2-7, the complete variable domain is DTGVSQNPRHKITKRGQNVTFRCDPISEHNRLYWYRQTLGQGPEFLTYFQNEAQLEKSRLLSDRFSAERPKGSFSTLEIQRTEQGDSAMYLCASSFLGDSYEQYFGPGTRLTVT.

CDR3 protein: CASREGTDTQYF. CDR3 nucleotides: TGTGCCAGCAGGGAGGGGACAGATACGCAGTATTTT. This rearrangement joins TRBV2 to TRBJ2-3; TRBD2 might be the D (6 bases). Germline V gene data show CDR1 as SNHLY and CDR2 as FYNNEI. The CDR3 has 12 amino acids. The V end lost 6 bases, the J end lost 3 bases, and 7 bases lay between the germline ends. The variable domain in full, completed from reference TRBV2 and TRBJ2-3, reads EPEVTQTPSHQVTQMGQEVILRCVPISNHLYFYWYRQILGQKVEFLVSFYNNEISEKSEIFDDQFSVERPDGSNFTLKIRSTKLEDSAMYFCASREGTDTQYFGPGTRLTVL.

The chain links TRBV12-5 to TRBJ1-1; TRBD1 might be the D (5 bases). The CDR3 sequence is 16 residues long. Trimming shortened V by 2 bases and J by 0 bases, and 13 bases separated the two germline ends. The germline gives CDR1 LGHNT, CDR2 FRNRAP. The CDR3 loop reads CASGLRRGGMNTEAFF. The CDR3 coding sequence is TGTGCTAGTGGTTTGAGAAGGGGAGGCATGAACACTGAAGCTTTCTTT.

The chain carries TRBV19 and TRBJ2-1; 12 positions match TRBD2. CDR3 length: 16 residues. J lost 7 bases, V lost 5 bases, and 9 bases had no gene match. Germline V CDR1 and CDR2: LNHDA, SQIVND (reference sequence). CDR3 amino acids: CASSSRTSGIMNEQFF. The CDR3 region has the DNA TGTGCCAGTAGTTCTAGGACTAGCGGGATCATGAATGAGCAGTTCTTC.

This chain uses TRBV6-2 or TRBV6-3 with TRBJ1-2, with D maybe TRBD1 (6 bases). Per the germline V gene, CDR1 is MNHEY and CDR2 is SVGEGT. The CDR3 is made up of 12 amino acids. Between the trimmed V and J ends, which lost 5 bases and 8 bases, there was a span of 12 bases. CDR3 sequence (DNA): TGTGCCAGCAGTATACAGGGTTGGGGCTACACCTTC. The encoded protein is CASSIQGWGYTF.

The chain links TRBV5-1 to TRBJ1-1; the match to TRBD1 covers 8 bases. Germline assignment: CDR1 SGHRS and CDR2 YFSETQ. V lost 0 bases to trimming and J lost 3 bases; unmatched junction nucleotides: 1. The CDR3 covers 14 residues. The CDR3 sequence is CASSLDRGDTEAFF. CDR3 sequence (DNA): TGCGCCAGCAGCTTGGACAGGGGGGACACTGAAGCTTTCTTT. The full variable domain, in which reference TRBV5-1 and TRBJ1-1 provide the parts outside the CDR3, is KAGVTQTPRYLIKTRGQQVTLSCSPISGHRSVSWYQQTPGQGLQFLFEYFSETQRNKGNFPGRFSGRQFSNSRSEMNVSTLELGDSALYLCASSLDRGDTEAFFGQGTRLTVV.

The chain combines TRBV4-3 with TRBJ2-5; D is possibly TRBD1 or TRBD2 (5 bases each). V was cut by 0 bases and J by 9 bases, with 17 bases left in between. Germline lookup yields CDR1 LGHNA and CDR2 YSLEER. CDR3 length: 15 residues. CDR3 protein: CASSQDGSWGTAQYF. The CDR3 coding sequence is TGCGCCAGCAGCCAAGATGGTTCGTGGGGGACGGCCCAGTACTTC.

This rearrangement joins TRBV2 to TRBJ2-1; 7 bases fit TRBD1. Looked up from germline, CDR1 is SNHLY and CDR2 is FYNNEI. This CDR3 spans 13 amino acids. Trimming took 7 bases from V and 9 from J; bases not matched to a gene: 9. The CDR3 DNA follows: TGTGCCAGCATTAAAACAGGGGTCTCTGAGCAGTTCTTC. Translated: CASIKTGVSEQFF.

The chain recombines TRBV18 with TRBJ1-2, with D possibly being TRBD1 (5 bases). V lost 3 bases to trimming and J lost 4 bases, with 15 bases between them. The CDR3 has 15 residues. Germline loops: CDR1 KGHSH, CDR2 LQKENI. CDR3 nucleotide sequence: TGTGCCAGCTCACCCATTATGACAGCAACCTATGGCTACACCTTC. Translation: CASSPIMTATYGYTF.

The V call is TRBV6-5, the J call TRBJ2-7; D remains ambiguous. The germline gives CDR1 MNHEY, CDR2 SVGAGI. CDR3 length: 13 amino acids. With 6 bases removed from V and 0 bases from J, the gap between germline ends came to 9 bases. The CDR3 is CASSFLSSYEQYF. For the CDR3, the DNA is TGTGCCAGCAGCTTCCTAAGCTCCTACGAGCAGTACTTC.